This record covers a single TCR beta chain. Antigen: not known. This sample stems from a study of cytomegalovirus exposure and HLA in healthy donors. Whole-study findings and limits: When analyzed later, a missense DCLRE1C variant was found to be linked to TCR beta V- and J-gene trimming. A later analysis reportedly identified an Asian-associated ancestry cluster as carrying fewer N-insertions than the approximately 670-donor mean. A later analysis appeared to link common viral pathogens to several of the most significant clusters. For most TCR sequences rarity was the rule, although some public TCRs occurred in many donors.

This PCR relied on a set of 60 Vbeta primers and 13 Jbeta primers. Assay used: immunoSEQ multiplex PCR; TCRdb lists only in-frame clones, some missing. The sample carries 90,000 to 150,000 clones, around three quarters recorded once. Germline V gene lookup returns CDR1 MNHEY and CDR2 SVGAGI. The length of the CDR3 is 14 residues. Trimming left V 4 bases short and J 1 base short, with 7 bases between. Sequenced material: PBMCs. J is TRBJ2-2 and V is TRBV6-5; D is perhaps TRBD2 (6 bases). The source of this sequence is a man between 18 and 29 years old in good health and CMV-seropositive. For the CDR3, the DNA is TGTGCCAGCAGTTGGCGGGAGAACACCGGGGAGCTGTTTTTT. It translates to CASSWRENTGELFF.